This T cell receptor (beta chain) is from a study of shared clonotypes between healthy human individuals. Study-level results: When naive CD4 clonotypes were compared across several donors, around 5% were shared.

Points on this clone: Its antigen is not identified.

TCRdb keeps only in-frame clones here, not all; method: immunoSEQ multiplex PCR. The profile shows 1,100,000 or so clones, about four fifths of them singletons. This CDR3 region has 15 residues. The germline gives CDR1 SGHDN, CDR2 FVKESK. Trimming left V 2 bases short and J 3 bases short, with 13 bases between. The clonotype comes from a man aged 18 to 29 in good health. Some clones in this sample may be carry-over from other donors' samples. The rearrangement links TRBV14 to TRBJ2-5, with D perhaps given as TRBD1 or TRBD2 (5 bases each). Sequenced material: memory CD4+ T cells from PBMCs. Described subset: CD45RA-negative fraction. CDR3 residues: CASSQPSGREETQYF. CDR3 sequence (DNA): TGTGCCAGCAGCCAACCTTCGGGACGGGAAGAGACCCAGTACTTC.